The 6 T cell receptor beta chains reported below all come from one sample, sequenced in a study of response to subunit inactivated influenza vaccine. TCRdb analysed the RT-PCR reads with MiXCR anew, one entry per CDR3 protein. The sample lists approximately 500,000 distinct CDR3 sequences, around 13% occurring once. The sample here was PBMCs from blood, taken 11 to 12 days after vaccination. The source is a man aged 50 to 60 who received an inactivated influenza vaccine.

This clonotype was counted only a few times. The chain couples TRBV7-2 to TRBJ2-7; D gene ambiguous. V gave up 0 bases and J gave up 1 base, with 10 bases separating them. Germline V gene sequence: CDR1 SGHTA, CDR2 FQGNSA. The CDR3 spans 15 residues. CDR3 DNA: TGTGCCAGCAGCTTAGCGTCCAGGTTATCCTACGAGCAGTACTTC. Translated, it gives CASSLASRLSYEQYF.

V usage is TRBV6-5 and J usage is TRBJ2-5; 8 bases map to TRBD2. Germline CDR1 and CDR2: MNHEY and SVGAGI. This CDR3 comprises 16 residues. V gave up 2 bases and J gave up 4 bases; unmatched junction bases: 9. CDR3 residues: CASSYGGAGTRETQYF. Here the CDR3 DNA reads TGTGCCAGCAGTTACGGGGGAGCTGGGACTAGAGAGACCCAGTACTTC.

The J gene is TRBJ2-1, the V gene TRBV7-9; a weak D match, TRBD2 (6 bases). Trimming cost V 5 bases and J 6 bases, with 11 bases left between them. The CDR3 spans 13 residues. Germline loops: CDR1 SEHNR, CDR2 FQNEAQ (reference sequence). Here the CDR3 reads CASSGRDPNEQFF. As DNA, the CDR3 is TGTGCCAGCAGCGGGCGGGACCCCAATGAGCAGTTCTTC.

Ten or more counts support this clonotype. This chain joins TRBV6-2 or TRBV6-3 and TRBJ2-5; D is undetermined. The CDR3 has 11 residues. Trimming took 5 bases from V and 1 from J, leaving 2 bases between them. Per germline, CDR1 MNHEY and CDR2 SVGEGT. The CDR3 region is CASSRQETQYF. The CDR3 DNA reads TGTGCCAGCAGTCGCCAAGAGACCCAGTACTTC.

In the case of this clonotype: A clone one base away is much larger, so this may be a read error. The CDR3, as DNA: TGTGCCAACAGCACGCTGCAGGGTGAGCAGTACTTC. Translated, it gives CANSTLQGEQYF. The chain links TRBV12-3 or TRBV12-4 to TRBJ2-7; D might be TRBD1 (5 bases). This CDR3 comprises 12 residues. Deletions cut 10 bases from V and 7 bases from J, with 17 bases between.

This clonotype came up many times. The chain has TRBV12-3 or TRBV12-4 and TRBJ1-2, with 7 bases fitting TRBD1. The V gene end was trimmed by 5 bases and the J gene end by 7 bases; junction bases not matched to a gene: 13. This CDR3 is built from 15 residues. CDR3 region: CASSARQGTFGGYTF. CDR3 DNA sequence: TGTGCCAGCAGTGCCAGACAGGGAACCTTCGGTGGCTACACCTTC.